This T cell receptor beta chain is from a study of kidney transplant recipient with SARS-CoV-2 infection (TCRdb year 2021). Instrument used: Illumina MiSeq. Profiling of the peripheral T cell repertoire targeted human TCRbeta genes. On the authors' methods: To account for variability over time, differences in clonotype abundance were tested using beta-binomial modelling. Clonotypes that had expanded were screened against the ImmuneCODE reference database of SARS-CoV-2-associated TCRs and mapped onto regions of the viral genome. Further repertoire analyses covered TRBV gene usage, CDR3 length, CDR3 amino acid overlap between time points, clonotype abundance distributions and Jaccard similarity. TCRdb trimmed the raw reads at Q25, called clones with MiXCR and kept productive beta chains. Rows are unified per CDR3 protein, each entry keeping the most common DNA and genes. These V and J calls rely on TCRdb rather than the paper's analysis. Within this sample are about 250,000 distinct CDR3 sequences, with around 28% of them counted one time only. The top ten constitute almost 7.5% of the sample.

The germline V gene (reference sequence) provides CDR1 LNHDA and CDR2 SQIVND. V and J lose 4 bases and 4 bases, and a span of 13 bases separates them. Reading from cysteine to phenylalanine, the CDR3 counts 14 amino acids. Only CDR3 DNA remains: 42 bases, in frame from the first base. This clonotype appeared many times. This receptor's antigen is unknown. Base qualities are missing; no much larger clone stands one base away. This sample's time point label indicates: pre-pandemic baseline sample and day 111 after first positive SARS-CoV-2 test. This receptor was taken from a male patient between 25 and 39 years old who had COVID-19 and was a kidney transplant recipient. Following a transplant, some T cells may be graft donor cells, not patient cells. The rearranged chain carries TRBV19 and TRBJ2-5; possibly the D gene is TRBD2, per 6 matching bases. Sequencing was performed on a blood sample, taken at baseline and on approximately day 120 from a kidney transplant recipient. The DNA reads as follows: TGTGCCAGTAGTAGTCGGGACTTGAGAGAGACCCAGTACTTC. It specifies CASSSRDLRETQYF.